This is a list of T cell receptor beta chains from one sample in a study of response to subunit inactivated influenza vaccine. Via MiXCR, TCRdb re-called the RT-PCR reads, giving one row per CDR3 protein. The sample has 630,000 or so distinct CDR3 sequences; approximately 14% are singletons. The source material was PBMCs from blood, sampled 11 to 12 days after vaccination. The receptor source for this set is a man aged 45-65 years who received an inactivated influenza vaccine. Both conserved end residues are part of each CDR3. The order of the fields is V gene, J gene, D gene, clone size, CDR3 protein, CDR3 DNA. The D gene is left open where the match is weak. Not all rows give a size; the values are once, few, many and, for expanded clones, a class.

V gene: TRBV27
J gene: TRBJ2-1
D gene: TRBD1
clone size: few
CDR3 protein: CASTRDRGGASSYNEQFF
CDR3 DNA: TGTGCCAGCACCCGGGACAGGGGTGGGGCTAGCTCCTACAATGAGCAGTTCTTC

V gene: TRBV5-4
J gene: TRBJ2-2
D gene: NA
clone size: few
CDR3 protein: CASSSLDRTAGELFF
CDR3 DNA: TGTGCCAGCAGCTCGCTAGACAGGACGGCCGGGGAGCTGTTTTTT

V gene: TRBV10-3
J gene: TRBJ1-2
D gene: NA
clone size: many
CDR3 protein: CAASRTGDRGYTF
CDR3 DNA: TGTGCCGCATCTCGGACCGGGGATCGGGGCTACACCTTC

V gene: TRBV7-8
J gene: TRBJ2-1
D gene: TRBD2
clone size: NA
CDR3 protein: CASSWASGGSYNEQFF
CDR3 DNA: TGTGCCAGCAGTTGGGCTAGCGGGGGCTCCTACAATGAGCAGTTCTTC

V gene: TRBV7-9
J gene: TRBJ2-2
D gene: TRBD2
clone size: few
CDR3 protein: CASSFGPGLAGPGELFF
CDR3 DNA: TGTGCCAGCAGCTTTGGACCGGGACTAGCGGGGCCCGGGGAGCTGTTTTTT

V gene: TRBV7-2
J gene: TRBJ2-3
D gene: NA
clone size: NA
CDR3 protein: CASSLSEGRNTQYF
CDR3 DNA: TGTGCCAGCAGCTTATCGGAGGGGCGAAATACGCAGTATTTT

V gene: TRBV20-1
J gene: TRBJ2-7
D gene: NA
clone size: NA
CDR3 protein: CSATPRELPSYEQYF
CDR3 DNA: TGCAGTGCTACACCCAGGGAACTGCCCTCCTACGAGCAGTACTTC

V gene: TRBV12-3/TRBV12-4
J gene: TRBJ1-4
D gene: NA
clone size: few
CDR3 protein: CATGLFVTGSEKLFF
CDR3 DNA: TGTGCCACCGGGCTGTTCGTAACAGGAAGTGAAAAACTGTTTTTT

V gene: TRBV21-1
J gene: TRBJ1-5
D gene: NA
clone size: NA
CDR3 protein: CAMGPGGGQPQHF
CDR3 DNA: TGTGCCATGGGCCCGGGGGGAGGGCAGCCCCAGCATTTT

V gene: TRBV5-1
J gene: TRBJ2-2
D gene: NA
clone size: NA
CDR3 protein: CASSLDRKAGELFF
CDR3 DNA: TGCGCCAGCAGCTTGGACCGAAAGGCCGGGGAGCTGTTTTTT

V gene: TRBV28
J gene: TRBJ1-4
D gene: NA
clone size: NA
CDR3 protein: CASTPGRRSEKLFF
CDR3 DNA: TGTGCCAGCACACCGGGACGAAGGAGTGAAAAACTGTTTTTT

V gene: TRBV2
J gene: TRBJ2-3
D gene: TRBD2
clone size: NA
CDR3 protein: CARTRTSGGVVDTQYF
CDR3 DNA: TGTGCCAGGACCCGGACTAGCGGGGGGGTGGTGGATACGCAGTATTTT

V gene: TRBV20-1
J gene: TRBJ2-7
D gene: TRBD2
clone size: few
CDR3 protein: CSARDTLIYSGRRSYEQYF
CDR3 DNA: TGCAGTGCTAGAGATACCCTAATATATAGCGGGAGACGTTCCTACGAGCAGTACTTC

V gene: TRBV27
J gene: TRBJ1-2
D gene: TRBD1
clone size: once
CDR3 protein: CASSPQKGQGNYGYTF
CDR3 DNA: TGTGCCAGCAGTCCTCAAAAGGGACAGGGCAACTATGGCTACACCTTC

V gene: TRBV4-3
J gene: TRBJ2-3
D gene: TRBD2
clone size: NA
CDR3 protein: CASSQLATSGRGDTQYF
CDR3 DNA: TGCGCCAGCAGCCAACTAGCGACTAGCGGGAGGGGAGATACGCAGTATTTT

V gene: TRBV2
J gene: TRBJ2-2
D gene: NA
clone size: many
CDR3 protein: CASSLDGVGELFF
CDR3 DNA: TGTGCCAGCAGCTTGGATGGTGTCGGGGAGCTGTTTTTT

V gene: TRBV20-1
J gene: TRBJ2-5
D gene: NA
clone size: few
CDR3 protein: CSARRPGTTQYF
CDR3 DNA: TGCAGTGCTAGAAGGCCGGGAACAACCCAGTACTTC

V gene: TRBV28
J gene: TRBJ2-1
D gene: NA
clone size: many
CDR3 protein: CASSLRTGPYNEQFF
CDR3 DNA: TGTGCCAGCAGTTTAAGGACGGGCCCCTACAATGAGCAGTTCTTC

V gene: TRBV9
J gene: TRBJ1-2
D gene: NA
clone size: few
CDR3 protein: CASRTSGRVDGYTF
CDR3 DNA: TGTGCCAGCAGGACCAGTGGGAGGGTGGATGGCTACACCTTC

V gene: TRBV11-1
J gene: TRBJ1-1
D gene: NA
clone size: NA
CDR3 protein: CASSPYRTRTGNTEAFF
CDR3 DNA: TGTGCCAGCAGCCCCTACAGGACACGAACGGGGAACACTGAAGCTTTCTTT

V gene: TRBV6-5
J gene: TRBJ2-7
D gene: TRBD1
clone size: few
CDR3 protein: CASSYTRQGGDEQYF
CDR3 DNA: TGTGCCAGCAGTTACACCCGACAGGGTGGCGACGAGCAGTACTTC

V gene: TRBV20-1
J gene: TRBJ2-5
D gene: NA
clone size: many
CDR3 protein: CSASPLARETQYF
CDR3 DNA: TGCAGTGCTAGTCCCCTAGCGCGGGAGACCCAGTACTTC

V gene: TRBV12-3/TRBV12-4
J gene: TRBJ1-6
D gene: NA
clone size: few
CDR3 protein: CASSYHSYNSPLHF
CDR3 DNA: TGTGCCAGCAGCTATCACTCCTATAATTCACCCCTCCACTTT

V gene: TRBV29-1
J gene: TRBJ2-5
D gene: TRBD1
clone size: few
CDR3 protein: CSVGPTGQGQETQYF
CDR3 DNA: TGCAGCGTTGGCCCCACGGGACAGGGGCAAGAGACCCAGTACTTC

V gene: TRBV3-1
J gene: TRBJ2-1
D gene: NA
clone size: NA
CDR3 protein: CASGRDNEQFF
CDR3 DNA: TGTGCCAGCGGCCGGGACAATGAGCAGTTCTTC

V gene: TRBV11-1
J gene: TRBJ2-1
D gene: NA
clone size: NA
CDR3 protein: CASSLAPASDGGYNEQFF
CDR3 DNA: TGTGCCAGCAGCTTAGCGCCGGCTAGCGACGGCGGCTACAATGAGCAGTTCTTC

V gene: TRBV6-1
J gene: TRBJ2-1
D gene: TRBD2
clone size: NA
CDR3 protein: CASSQPAGDNEQFF
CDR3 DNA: TGTGCCAGCAGCCAACCAGCGGGGGACAATGAGCAGTTCTTC

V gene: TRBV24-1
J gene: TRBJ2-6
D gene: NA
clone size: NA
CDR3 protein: CATSPGSHSGANVLTF
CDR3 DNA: TGTGCCACCAGTCCAGGGTCCCACTCTGGGGCCAACGTCCTGACTTTC

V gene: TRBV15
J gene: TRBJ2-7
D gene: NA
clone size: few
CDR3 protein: CATSREWPTRDEQYF
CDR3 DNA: TGTGCCACCAGCAGAGAATGGCCGACTCGGGACGAGCAGTACTTC

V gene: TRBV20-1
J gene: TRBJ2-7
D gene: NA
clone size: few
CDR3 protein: CSASRPGGRYEQYF
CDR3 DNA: TGCAGTGCTAGCCGGCCCGGGGGAAGATACGAGCAGTACTTC

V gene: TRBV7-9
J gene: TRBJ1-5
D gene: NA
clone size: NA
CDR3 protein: CASSYDGEQPQHF
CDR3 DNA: TGTGCCAGCAGCTACGACGGGGAACAGCCCCAGCATTTT

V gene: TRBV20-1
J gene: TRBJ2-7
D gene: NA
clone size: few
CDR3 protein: CSARDSGRGDNEQYF
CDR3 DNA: TGCAGTGCTAGAGATTCGGGCAGGGGGGACAACGAGCAGTACTTC

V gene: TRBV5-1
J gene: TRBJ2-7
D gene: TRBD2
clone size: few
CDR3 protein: CASSLLAGGGSEQYF
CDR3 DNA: TGCGCCAGCAGCCTACTAGCGGGAGGCGGTAGCGAGCAGTACTTC

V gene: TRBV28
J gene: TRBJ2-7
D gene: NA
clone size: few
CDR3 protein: CASSSLLTGLSLDYEQYF
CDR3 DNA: TGTGCCAGCAGTTCCCTATTAACCGGGCTAAGCTTAGACTACGAGCAGTACTTC

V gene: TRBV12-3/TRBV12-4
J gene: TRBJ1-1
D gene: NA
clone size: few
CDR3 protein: CASSTDRKNTEAFF
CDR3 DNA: TGTGCCAGCAGTACGGACAGAAAGAACACTGAAGCTTTCTTT

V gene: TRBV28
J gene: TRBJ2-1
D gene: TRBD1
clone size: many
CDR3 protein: CASGRGGGEQFF
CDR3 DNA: TGTGCCAGCGGGAGAGGGGGCGGTGAGCAGTTCTTC

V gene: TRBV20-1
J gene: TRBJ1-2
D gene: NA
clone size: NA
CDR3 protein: CSASPKAGGGYTF
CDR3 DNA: TGCAGTGCTAGCCCCAAGGCAGGAGGTGGTTACACCTTC

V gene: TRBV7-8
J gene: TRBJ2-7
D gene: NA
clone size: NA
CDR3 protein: CASSPFPWTNSYEQYF
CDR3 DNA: TGTGCCAGCAGCCCGTTCCCTTGGACTAACTCCTACGAGCAGTACTTC

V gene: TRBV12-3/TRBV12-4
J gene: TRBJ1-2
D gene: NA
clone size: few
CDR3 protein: CASTQGPNYGYTF
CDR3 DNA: TGTGCCAGCACTCAGGGACCAAACTATGGCTACACCTTC

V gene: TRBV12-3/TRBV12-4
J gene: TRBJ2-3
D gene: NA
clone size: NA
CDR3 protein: CAVGEGGPDTQYF
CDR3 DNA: TGTGCAGTAGGGGAGGGGGGCCCAGATACGCAGTATTTT

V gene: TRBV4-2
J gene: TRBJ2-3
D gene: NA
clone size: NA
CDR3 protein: CASSQDSGGMQYF
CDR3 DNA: TGTGCCAGCAGCCAAGATTCGGGGGGCATGCAGTATTTT

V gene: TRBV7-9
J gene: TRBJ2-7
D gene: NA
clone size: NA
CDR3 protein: CASSFESYYEQYF
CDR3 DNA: TGTGCCAGCAGCTTCGAATCCTACTACGAGCAGTACTTC

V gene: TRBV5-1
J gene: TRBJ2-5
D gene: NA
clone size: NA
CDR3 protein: CASSWAQETQYF
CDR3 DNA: TGCGCCAGCAGCTGGGCCCAAGAGACCCAGTACTTC

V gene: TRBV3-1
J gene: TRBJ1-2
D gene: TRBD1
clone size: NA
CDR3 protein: CASSLTPGTANYGYTF
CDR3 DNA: TGTGCCAGCAGCCTTACCCCCGGGACAGCCAACTATGGCTACACCTTC

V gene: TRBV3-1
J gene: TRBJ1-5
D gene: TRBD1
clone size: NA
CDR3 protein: CASSQGDSSNQPQHF
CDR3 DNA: TGTGCCAGCAGCCAAGGGGACAGTAGCAATCAGCCCCAGCATTTT

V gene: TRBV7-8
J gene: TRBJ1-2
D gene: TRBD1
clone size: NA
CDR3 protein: CASSRNSGGPYGYTF
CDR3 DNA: TGTGCCAGCAGCCGCAATTCAGGGGGCCCCTATGGCTACACCTTC

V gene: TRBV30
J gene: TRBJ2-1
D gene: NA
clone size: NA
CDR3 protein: CAWSRGSRSPPVHNEQFF
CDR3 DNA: TGTGCCTGGAGTAGAGGTAGCAGAAGCCCTCCCGTCCACAATGAGCAGTTCTTC